This T cell receptor (beta chain) was sequenced for a study of blood T cell repertoires in COVID-19 (dated by TCRdb to the early 2020s). Turning to the overall study: Collaborator samples came from the United States, Italy and Spain and covered acute and convalescent phases of COVID-19. The material from the prospective study consisted of cDNA or gDNA derived from T cells, B-cell-depleted T cells, or PBMCs. Deeply sampled blood TCRbeta repertoires from subjects exposed to, actively infected with, or recovered from COVID-19 were included in the dataset. The repertoires were made available in a free public database intended to serve as a resource for research on the immune response to SARS-CoV-2. Samples were obtained from the ongoing ImmuneRACE study (first 160 participants) and from about 1,300 subjects provided by 6 global collaborators. Nearly every sample came with metadata listing a de-identified subject ID, COVID-19 status, age in years and sex. Where available, HLA class I and class II types were taken from metadata supplied by the sample provider and were not determined by assay-based typing. What the authors observed across the whole study: How much clinical and demographic metadata was included differed by source and by participant, and the metadata was provided uncurated.

The germline ends are 9 bases apart after V is trimmed by 0 bases and J by 1 base. The CDR3, from cysteine to phenylalanine, totals 15 residues. The DNA shown is the 45-base CDR3, in frame from base 1. The CDR1 and CDR2 encoded by the germline V gene are SGDLS and YYNGEE. This clone was seen only once. The antigen this receptor binds is unknown. No base quality information exists; no much larger clone differs at one position. Another Seattle source contributed samples from volunteer blood donors who had recovered from COVID-19. The collaborating institutions used their own protocols to collect whole blood in K2EDTA tubes. For TCRbeta analysis, collaborators shipped samples in one of three forms: frozen whole blood, isolated PBMCs, or DNA extracted from either of those sample types. TCRbeta CDR3 regions were amplified from genomic DNA by means of the immunoSEQ Assay, a bias-controlled multiplex PCR. The study's own analysis went as follows. The number of nucleated cells in each sample was estimated from the amplification of reference gene primers within the assay. To quantify the absolute abundance of each unique TCRbeta CDR3 rearrangement, sequence reads were collapsed and filtered. For each sample, productive Simpson clonality was calculated as the square root of Simpson's diversity index across productive rearrangements. Here the immuneACCESS table is served through TCRdb, limited to in-frame sequences with V and J called. Missing clones are a known gap in these copies; in checked studies unresolved V genes cover under half, and the rest lacks a known reason. V, J and clone size reflect that table, while D and trimming were determined from the DNA. The sample includes roughly 290,000 clones, with around 87% observed a single time. Approximately 7.8% of the sample is taken by the ten largest.

This sequence was found in a woman aged 50 to 60 who had recovered from COVID-19. Sequencing was done on a sample of peripheral blood. This chain joins TRBV9 to TRBJ2-3, and perhaps TRBD2 as D gene, on 5 matching bases. The DNA is TGTGCCAGCAGCGTAGAATGGGGAGGCACAGATACGCAGTATTTT. This is translated as CASSVEWGGTDTQYF.